This TCR beta chain is from a study of CD8+ T cells in alopecia areata. Overall study context: Once tofacitinib had been taken for 6 to 18 months, 6 months off drug followed. Study-level results: Patients shared TCRs less clearly than mice did, possibly owing to HLA. When scalp samples are sequenced, resident alphabeta T cells of normal skin are also captured.

V lost 2 bases and J 4 bases, leaving 15 bases between the germline ends. Germline V gene lookup returns CDR1 GTSNPN and CDR2 SVGIG (reference sequence). The CDR3 length is 14 residues. Peripheral blood and lesional scalp punch biopsies were taken from alopecia areata patients. Regarding this clone: Its antigen is undetermined.

RNA, once extracted, was reverse transcribed into cDNA for use as the sequencing template. Data came from immunoSEQ multiplex PCR; TCRdb stores just in-frame clones and leaves some out. The table records over 150,000 clones, 63% of them present only once. This receptor was identified in a human donor with alopecia areata. The chain couples TRBV30 to TRBJ2-7, with a possible D match to TRBD2 (7 bases). Sequencing used CD4+ T cells sorted from blood, obtained at week 0. In DNA, the CDR3 is TGTGCCTGGAGTAGGGGGGGCAGCGTTTACGAGCAGTACTTC. Amino acid sequence: CAWSRGGSVYEQYF.